This entry features one T cell receptor beta chain sequence. Sequencing used immunoSEQ multiplex PCR; TCRdb keeps in-frame clones, though not all of them. Here the sample spans under 300,000 clones, about 88% being singletons. The data belong to a study of blood T cell repertoires in COVID-19. Study context: Spain, Italy and the United States supplied samples that represented acute and convalescent COVID-19. In each case, the material was cDNA or gDNA derived from T cells, B-cell-depleted T cells, or PBMCs.

The CDR3 covers 12 residues. Trimming pared 9 bases from V and 0 bases from J, leaving 9 bases between. From germline, CDR1 is MGHRA and CDR2 YSYEKL. The V and J genes are TRBV4-1 and TRBJ2-7; D is unclear. This TCR came from a woman aged 40 to 50 who had recovered from COVID-19. Sequences were obtained from peripheral blood. Written as DNA, the CDR3 is TGCGCCAGTTGGCGACACTCCTACGAGCAGTACTTC. The encoded protein is CASWRHSYEQYF.